This passage covers 30 T cell receptor beta chains from one sample sequenced in a study of shared clonotypes between healthy human individuals. Measured with immunoSEQ multiplex PCR; TCRdb has only the in-frame clones, and not every one. The table records around 700,000 clones, under 95% of them present only once. CD45RO-negative, CCR7-positively selected cells formed the naive CD8 fraction, excluding terminally differentiated effector memory CD45RA+ cells. The specimen was naive CD8+ T cells sorted from blood. The receptor set was obtained from a man aged 25 to 45 in good health.

The V gene is TRBV4-1, the J gene TRBJ2-7; no definite D call. This CDR3 spans 12 amino acids. Germline CDR1 MGHRA, CDR2 YSYEKL. Between the trimmed V and J ends, which lost 0 bases and 5 bases, there was a span of 5 bases. The DNA for the CDR3 is TGCGCCAGCAGCCAAGATCCCCACGAGCAGTACTTC. Protein product: CASSQDPHEQYF.

The J gene is TRBJ1-1, the V gene TRBV5-1; D is possibly TRBD1 (5 bases). The CDR3 is 14 amino acids. CDR1 is SGHRS, CDR2 YFSETQ, per germline. V shed 4 bases and J shed 4 bases, with 14 bases lying between them. CDR3 sequence reads: CASSAGGVFTEAFF. The CDR3 nucleotides read TGCGCCAGCAGCGCGGGAGGGGTATTCACTGAAGCTTTCTTT. Looking up the rest from reference TRBV5-1 and TRBJ1-1 gives the full variable domain: KAGVTQTPRYLIKTRGQQVTLSCSPISGHRSVSWYQQTPGQGLQFLFEYFSETQRNKGNFPGRFSGRQFSNSRSEMNVSTLELGDSALYLCASSAGGVFTEAFFGQGTRLTVV.

This clone was observed a single time. V usage is TRBV6-4 and J usage is TRBJ2-7; D possibly uses TRBD1 or TRBD2 (5 bases each). The CDR3 sequence is 17 residues long. Germline lookup yields CDR1 MRHNA and CDR2 SNTAGT. V lost 2 bases to trimming and J lost 4 bases, with 21 bases between them. The CDR3 is CASSDNSGRFFRYEQYF. In DNA, the CDR3 is TGTGCCAGCAGTGACAATTCGGGACGGTTTTTCAGGTACGAGCAGTACTTC.

The chain links TRBV2 to TRBJ2-4; D call uncertain. Germline CDR1 SNHLY, CDR2 FYNNEI. CDR3 length: 17 residues. Trimming took off 5 bases at V and 0 bases at J, with 17 bases between the two ends. CDR3 coding DNA: TGTGCCAGCAGTATCGGGCCTCGAACCCTAGCCAAAAACATTCAGTACTTC. Translating it yields CASSIGPRTLAKNIQYF.

The CDR3 sequence is CSVAGAWNTGELFF. CDR3 bases: TGCAGCGTTGCGGGGGCTTGGAACACCGGGGAGCTGTTTTTT. The chain links TRBV29-1 to TRBJ2-2; D might be TRBD1 or TRBD2, each matching 6 bases. The CDR3 length is 14 residues. The germline CDR1 and CDR2 sequences are SQVTM and ANQGSEA. Trimming stripped 4 bases from V and 1 base from J, with 10 bases between.

This clone was found a few times. The V gene is TRBV18, the J gene TRBJ2-1, with D unclear. CDR1 and CDR2 from the germline V gene are KGHSH and LQKENI. This CDR3 region has 12 residues. V was trimmed by 1 base and J by 6 bases, leaving 4 bases between them. Here the CDR3 reads CASSPLPNEQFF. CDR3 in DNA: TGTGCCAGCTCACCACTACCCAATGAGCAGTTCTTC.

V usage is TRBV6-5 and J usage is TRBJ2-7; 10 nucleotides match TRBD1. Trimming at V came to 5 bases and at J to 2 bases, leaving 3 bases not matched to a gene. CDR3 length: 14 residues. Germline CDR1 reads MNHEY; CDR2 reads SVGAGI. CDR3 nucleotide sequence: TGTGCCAGCAGTCTAGACAGGGGGCCCTACGAGCAGTACTTC. Amino acid sequence: CASSLDRGPYEQYF.

This sequence joins TRBV29-1 and TRBJ2-1; 8 bases are a match to TRBD2. V lost 7 bases to trimming and J lost 4 bases; unmatched junction nucleotides: 9. Germline-derived CDR1 and CDR2 are SQVTM and ANQGSEA. The CDR3 is made up of 14 amino acids. In DNA form, the CDR3 reads TGCAGCGCCCATTCGACTAGCGAATACAATGAGCAGTTCTTC. Protein: CSAHSTSEYNEQFF.

The rearrangement links TRBV29-1 to TRBJ2-2; TRBD1 matches 9 bases. Germline V CDR1 and CDR2: SQVTM, ANQGSEA. The trim removed 0 bases at V and 6 bases at J, leaving 8 bases unmatched. CDR3 length equals 16 residues. CDR3 loop: CSVEDPAGTGSGELFF. DNA of the CDR3: TGCAGCGTTGAAGATCCGGCCGGGACAGGGTCCGGGGAGCTGTTTTTT.

The gene calls are TRBV11-2 and TRBJ2-7; TRBD1 is a possible D gene (6 bases). Trimming left V 6 bases short and J 3 bases short, with 15 bases between. Germline loops: CDR1 SGHAT, CDR2 FQNNGV. The CDR3 is 14 amino acids. CDR3: CASRDTDSLYEQYF. CDR3 nucleotide sequence: TGTGCCAGCAGGGACACGGACAGCCTCTACGAGCAGTACTTC.

The V and J genes are TRBV25-1 and TRBJ2-7; D is unresolved. The ends were cut back, 1 base at V and 2 bases at J, with 9 bases in the middle. CDR3 length: 14 amino acids. Germline-derived CDR1 and CDR2 are MGHDK and SYGVNS. As DNA, the CDR3 is TGTGCCAGCAGTGAATCATACGGAACCTACGAGCAGTACTTC. Protein: CASSESYGTYEQYF.

V usage is TRBV7-6 and J usage is TRBJ2-7, with 9 bases aligning to TRBD1. Germline V gene data show CDR1 as SGHVS and CDR2 as FNYEAQ. The V and J ends lost 2 bases and 3 bases, in that order; junction bases with no gene match: 2. The CDR3 is made up of 14 amino acids. The CDR3 DNA follows: TGTGCCAGCAGCTTAAGACAGGGGGACTACGAGCAGTACTTC. Its translation: CASSLRQGDYEQYF.

The chain employs TRBV5-4 and TRBJ2-1; no firm D call. Trimming shortened V by 0 bases and J by 4 bases, and 11 bases separated the two germline ends. Germline V gives CDR1 SGHNT, CDR2 YYREEE (reference sequence). The CDR3 consists of 15 residues. The CDR3 loop is CASSLGKTLYNEQFF. In DNA form, the CDR3 reads TGTGCCAGCAGCTTGGGAAAGACTCTTTACAATGAGCAGTTCTTC.

The CDR3 coding sequence is TGCGCCAGCAGCTTGAGGTTCGACGAGCAGTACTTC. Protein sequence: CASSLRFDEQYF. The chain couples TRBV5-1 to TRBJ2-7; D remains ambiguous. V was cut by 1 base and J by 5 bases, with 7 bases left in between. This CDR3 contains 12 residues. Germline assignment: CDR1 SGHRS and CDR2 YFSETQ.

The chain carries TRBV18 and TRBJ1-1; 10 bases agree with TRBD1. Germline assignment: CDR1 KGHSH and CDR2 LQKENI. Unmatched junction bases numbered 1, after V lost 3 bases and J lost 6 bases. This CDR3 is 13 amino acids long. CDR3 in amino acids: CASSPGQGAEAFF. CDR3 nucleotide sequence: TGTGCCAGCTCACCTGGACAGGGGGCTGAAGCTTTCTTT.

This rearrangement joins TRBV5-1 to TRBJ2-7; TRBD2 agrees at 10 bases. Trimming at V came to 4 bases and at J to 0 bases, leaving 13 bases not matched to a gene. The length of the CDR3 is 18 residues. Germline V gene data show CDR1 as SGHRS and CDR2 as YFSETQ. Here the CDR3 reads CASSLGPPSSGSSYEQYF. CDR3 in DNA: TGCGCCAGCAGCCTGGGCCCCCCCTCTAGCGGGAGCTCCTACGAGCAGTACTTC. Using reference TRBV5-1 and TRBJ2-7 for the parts outside the CDR3, the full variable domain is KAGVTQTPRYLIKTRGQQVTLSCSPISGHRSVSWYQQTPGQGLQFLFEYFSETQRNKGNFPGRFSGRQFSNSRSEMNVSTLELGDSALYLCASSLGPPSSGSSYEQYFGPGTRLTVT.

The chain carries TRBV4-1 and TRBJ2-7; possible D gene TRBD1, 6 bases. Germline V CDR1 and CDR2: MGHRA, YSYEKL. The CDR3 is 15 amino acids. The ends were cut back, 0 bases at V and 0 bases at J, with 9 bases in the middle. CDR3 DNA sequence: TGCGCCAGCAGCCAAGATATAGGGGGCTCCTACGAGCAGTACTTC. Its protein product is CASSQDIGGSYEQYF.

As for this clone: The same CDR3 is also encoded by other DNA sequences in this sample. V usage is TRBV19 and J usage is TRBJ2-7, with 7 bases fitting TRBD2. CDR1 is LNHDA, CDR2 SQIVND, per germline (reference sequence). V shed 1 base and J 0 bases; nucleotides not matched to a gene: 0. The CDR3 consists of 14 residues. This CDR3 is CASSIAGGSYEQYF. In nucleotides, the CDR3 is TGTGCCAGTAGTATAGCGGGAGGCTCCTACGAGCAGTACTTC.

In DNA, the CDR3 is TGTGCCAGCGGTACGGCTAGCTCCTACAATGAGCAGTTCTTC. It translates to CASGTASSYNEQFF. This chain uses TRBV9 with TRBJ2-1; the D is unclear. Trimming removed 7 bases at V and 0 bases at J, with 11 bases between. CDR3 length: 14 residues. CDR1 and CDR2 (germline): SGDLS, YYNGEE.

The rearrangement links TRBV9 to TRBJ1-3; a weak D match, TRBD1 (5 bases). CDR1 SGDLS and CDR2 YYNGEE come from the germline V gene. V was clipped by 2 bases and J by 2 bases, with 14 bases between them. The CDR3 runs to 16 residues. The DNA for the CDR3 is TGTGCCAGCAGCGTCTCCAGGGAAGAGGCTGGAAACACCATATATTTT. The encoded protein is CASSVSREEAGNTIYF.

The J gene is TRBJ2-1, the V gene TRBV7-2, with a weak D call TRBD2 (6 bases). This CDR3 is 13 amino acids long. The V end lost 3 bases, the J end lost 7 bases, and 10 bases lay between the germline ends. Germline V gene lookup returns CDR1 SGHTA and CDR2 FQGNSA. DNA for the CDR3: TGTGCCAGCAGCTTCGGGGGAGCGAATGAGCAGTTCTTC. Its protein product is CASSFGGANEQFF.

This clone was recorded a few times. The V call is TRBV7-9, the J call TRBJ2-7, with D perhaps assigned TRBD1 or TRBD2 (5 bases each). The V end lost 11 bases, the J end lost 0 bases, and 14 bases lay between the germline ends. Germline V gene data show CDR1 as SEHNR and CDR2 as FQNEAQ (reference sequence). This CDR3 is 13 amino acids long. This chain's CDR3 is CAVEGRLSYEQYF. The CDR3 DNA is TGTGCCGTCGAGGGACGCCTCTCCTACGAGCAGTACTTC.

This sequence joins TRBV5-6 and TRBJ1-1, with D hard to call. V lost 7 bases, J lost 2 bases, and 21 bases lay in between. Germline V gene sequence: CDR1 SGHDT, CDR2 YYEEEE. The CDR3 spans 16 residues. The DNA for the CDR3 is TGTGCCAGCGCCTTTTCTCGCGCGAAAGGTAACACTGAAGCTTTCTTT. It translates to CASAFSRAKGNTEAFF.

The chain combines TRBV18 with TRBJ1-3; 8 bases align to TRBD1. Trimming cost V 2 bases and J 4 bases; bases outside gene matches: 7. The CDR3 loop spans 16 amino acids. Germline values: CDR1 KGHSH, CDR2 LQKENI. The CDR3 loop is CASSPMSRDRGNTIYF. The CDR3 nucleotides read TGTGCCAGCTCACCAATGTCCCGGGACAGGGGAAACACCATATATTTT. Full variable domain (remainder filled in from reference TRBV18 and TRBJ1-3): NAGVMQNPRHLVRRRGQEARLRCSPMKGHSHVYWYRQLPEEGLKFMVYLQKENIIDESGMPKERFSAEFPKEGPSILRIQQVVRGDSAAYFCASSPMSRDRGNTIYFGEGSWLTVV.

This chain links TRBV6-1 with TRBJ2-7; TRBD1 aligns across 7 bases. Germline assignment: CDR1 MNHNS and CDR2 SASEGT. The CDR3 sequence is 19 residues long. The J segment lost 0 bases and the V segment lost 3 bases, leaving 17 bases of the junction unmatched. The CDR3, as DNA: TGTGCCAGCAGTGAGGGGGTGGACAGGACCGACTTCAGCTCCTACGAGCAGTACTTC. Its protein product is CASSEGVDRTDFSSYEQYF.

The table lists this clone with a few counts. At the DNA level, this CDR3 is encoded by other sequences in the same sample as well. The chain uses TRBV6-6 and TRBJ2-7; D gene ambiguous. Germline-derived CDR1 and CDR2 are MNHNY and SVGAGI (reference sequence). V was cut by 0 bases and J by 6 bases, with 3 bases left in between. This CDR3 is built from 11 residues. CDR3 amino acids: CASSYSSEQYF. The DNA of the CDR3 is TGTGCCAGCAGTTACTCGTCCGAGCAGTACTTC.

The chain uses TRBV9 and TRBJ1-4, with D maybe TRBD1 (5 bases). Trimming cost V 1 base and J 8 bases, with 12 bases left between them. CDR1 is SGDLS and CDR2 is YYNGEE in the germline V gene. The CDR3 loop spans 14 amino acids. The chain's CDR3 is CASSVWGNGEKLFF. The CDR3 DNA sequence: TGTGCCAGCAGCGTATGGGGGAACGGCGAAAAACTGTTTTTT.

This clone was observed a single time. V gene TRBV27 combines with J gene TRBJ2-7; D unresolved. CDR1 and CDR2 (germline): MNHEY, SMNVEV (reference sequence). This CDR3 is built from 12 residues. V was pared by 2 bases and J by 5 bases, with 7 bases between. For the CDR3, the DNA is TGTGCCAGCAGTTTACTAGGCCACGAGCAGTACTTC. Encoded protein: CASSLLGHEQYF.

J is TRBJ1-1 and V is TRBV9; no definite D call. The CDR3 runs 15 residues. Germline CDR1 reads SGDLS; CDR2 reads YYNGEE. The V and J ends lost 3 bases and 2 bases respectively, with 14 bases between them. CDR3 residues: CASSARLGPNTEAFF. In DNA form, the CDR3 reads TGTGCCAGCAGCGCACGCTTAGGGCCCAACACTGAAGCTTTCTTT. Full variable domain (outside the CDR3, taken from reference TRBV9 and TRBJ1-1): DSGVTQTPKHLITATGQRVTLRCSPRSGDLSVYWYQQSLDQGLQFLIQYYNGEERAKGNILERFSAQQFPDLHSELNLSSLELGDSALYFCASSARLGPNTEAFFGQGTRLTVV.

V usage is TRBV5-8 and J usage is TRBJ1-4, with 7 bases matching TRBD1. The J segment lost 5 bases and the V segment lost 1 base, leaving 5 bases of the junction unmatched. The length of the CDR3 is 15 residues. Germline V CDR1 and CDR2: SGHTS, YDEGEE. The CDR3 nucleotides are TGTGCCAGCAGCTTGTACTGGGACAGAAATGAAAAACTGTTTTTT. It codes for CASSLYWDRNEKLFF.